Below, 21 T cell receptor beta chains from the same sample are listed, as sequenced in a study of neurological immune-mediated disorders. TCRdb re-called the 5' RACE reads through MiXCR, storing one row per CDR3 protein. Of about 35,000 distinct CDR3 sequences listed, 3% to 4% are singletons. The sequencing input was PBMCs. Every receptor here comes from a man younger than 40 with multiple sclerosis.

The table lists this clonotype with many counts. The rearrangement uses TRBV3-1 and TRBJ1-4; D gene uncertain. The CDR3 contains 12 residues. V was clipped by 2 bases and J by 8 bases, with 6 bases between them. CDR1 LGHDT and CDR2 YNNKEL come from the germline V gene (reference sequence). The CDR3 region has the DNA TGTGCCAGCAGCCAAAGGGAGGAAAAACTGTTTTTT. Protein sequence: CASSQREEKLFF.

At least ten counts were recorded for this clonotype. This chain joins TRBV4-3 and TRBJ2-1, with TRBD2 matching over 8 bases. Germline loops: CDR1 LGHNA, CDR2 YSLEER. The CDR3 spans 15 residues. Trimming at V came to 0 bases and at J to 8 bases, leaving 6 bases not matched to a gene. CDR3 sequence reads: CASSQDSGGADEQFF. For the CDR3, the DNA is TGCGCCAGCAGCCAAGATTCCGGGGGGGCTGATGAGCAGTTCTTC.

This clonotype appeared many times. This chain connects TRBV20-1 to TRBJ1-6; D possibly corresponds to TRBD1 (5 bases). The CDR3 runs 17 residues. V was cut by 5 bases and J by 0 bases, with 17 bases left in between. Germline values: CDR1 DFQATT, CDR2 SNEGSKA (reference sequence). In DNA, the CDR3 is TGCAGTGCTCATCTGGACACGTCAAGCTCCTATAATTCACCCCTCCACTTT. It yields the protein CSAHLDTSSSYNSPLHF.

This clonotype was seen many times. The genes are TRBV12-3 or TRBV12-4 and TRBJ2-7, with D maybe TRBD1 (8 bases). This CDR3 has 14 amino acids. Trimming pared 5 bases from V and 4 bases from J, leaving 15 bases between. The CDR3 DNA reads TGTGCCAGCAGTCCCAGGGGGCGGGGGTACGAGCAGTACTTC. It encodes CASSPRGRGYEQYF.

This clonotype was detected many times. The chain combines TRBV6-2 or TRBV6-3 with TRBJ2-1; TRBD2 aligns across 13 bases. This CDR3 contains 15 residues. The germline V gene encodes CDR1 MNHEY and CDR2 SVGEGT. V shed 5 bases, J shed 8 bases, and the junction held 6 bases outside the gene matches. In nucleotides, the CDR3 is TGTGCCAGCAGTGTACTAGCGGGGGGGCCCGATGAGCAGTTCTTC. Its protein product is CASSVLAGGPDEQFF.

This clonotype was recorded many times. The chain links TRBV20-1 to TRBJ1-5; the D is unclear. V shed 6 bases and J shed 0 bases, with 18 bases lying between them. Germline CDR1 reads DFQATT; CDR2 reads SNEGSKA (reference sequence). This CDR3 is 16 amino acids long. CDR3 DNA: TGCAGTGCCTTCAACGACGGATCCTATAGCAATCAGCCCCAGCATTTT. This translates into CSAFNDGSYSNQPQHF.

This clonotype was counted many times. CDR3 sequence (DNA): TGTGCCAGCAGCTTAGAGCCCGAGAACAATGAGCAGTTCTTC. This translates into CASSLEPENNEQFF. The V and J genes are TRBV7-8 and TRBJ2-1, with D uncertain. The germline V gene encodes CDR1 SGHVS and CDR2 FQNEAQ. With 1 base removed from V and 5 bases from J, the gap between germline ends came to 9 bases. This CDR3 spans 14 amino acids.

This clonotype was seen at least ten times. The V call is TRBV2, the J call TRBJ1-1, with 7 bases fitting TRBD1. V trimming: 6 bases; J trimming: 5 bases; junction bases outside the gene matches: 15. This CDR3 is built from 16 residues. In germline, CDR1 is SNHLY, CDR2 FYNNEI. The CDR3 here is CASRDRDSWPETEAFF. The CDR3 DNA reads as TGTGCCAGCAGAGACCGGGACAGCTGGCCGGAGACTGAAGCTTTCTTT.

This clonotype was picked up many times. The V call is TRBV5-6, the J call TRBJ2-5; 8 nucleotides align to TRBD1. Per the germline V gene, CDR1 is SGHDT and CDR2 is YYEEEE. The V segment lost 4 bases and the J segment 4 bases; nucleotides outside the gene matches: 12. CDR3 size: 16 residues. CDR3 sequence reads: CASSTRQGKKRETQYF. The DNA of the CDR3 is TGTGCCAGCAGCACCAGACAGGGGAAGAAAAGAGAGACCCAGTACTTC.

By share, this clonotype counts as medium-sized. The chain uses TRBV20-1 and TRBJ2-5, with 10 bases identical to TRBD2. Germline trimming cut 5 bases from V and 2 bases from J; bases unmatched to any gene: 11. CDR3 length: 16 residues. Per the germline V gene, CDR1 is DFQATT and CDR2 is SNEGSKA (reference sequence). CDR3 loop: CSAHGMLAGAQETQYF. As DNA, the CDR3 is TGCAGTGCTCATGGGATGCTAGCGGGGGCTCAAGAGACCCAGTACTTC.

This clonotype was picked up a small number of times. The rearrangement links TRBV5-6 to TRBJ2-7; 9 bases agree with TRBD1. The CDR3 extends over 14 amino acids. J was trimmed by 5 bases and V by 2 bases; bases with no gene match: 5. Germline V gene data show CDR1 as SGHDT and CDR2 as YYEEEE. CDR3 DNA sequence: TGTGCCAGCAGCTTTTACAGGGGGCGCGACGAGCAGTACTTC. The encoded protein is CASSFYRGRDEQYF.

This clonotype occurred many times. The chain is built from TRBV15 and TRBJ2-7, with D possibly matching TRBD1 (7 bases). This CDR3 has 16 amino acids. Deletions cut 1 base from V and 3 bases from J, with 16 bases between. Germline V gives CDR1 LNHNV, CDR2 YYDKDF (reference sequence). DNA for the CDR3: TGTGCCACCAGCAGAGCCCAACGACAGGGAGGCTACGAGCAGTACTTC. It yields the protein CATSRAQRQGGYEQYF.

This clonotype occurred many times. The chain links TRBV6-2 or TRBV6-3 to TRBJ1-2, with a tentative D call TRBD1 (6 bases). The germline V and J ends were trimmed by 4 bases and 4 bases, with 10 bases remaining between them. Germline loops: CDR1 MNHEY, CDR2 SVGEGT. The CDR3 loop spans 13 amino acids. The CDR3 nucleotides read TGTGCCAGCAGTTCTCAGGGGACCTATGGCTACACCTTC. It is translated as CASSSQGTYGYTF.

This clonotype showed up many times. The V gene is TRBV10-3, the J gene TRBJ2-3, with 10 bases aligning to TRBD1. The CDR3 length is 15 residues. CDR1 and CDR2 (germline): ENHRY, SYGVKD. The V and J ends lost 8 bases and 2 bases, in that order; junction bases with no gene match: 7. CDR3 loop: CAISAGTGDTDTQYF. Written as DNA, the CDR3 is TGTGCCATCTCTGCCGGGACAGGGGACACAGATACGCAGTATTTT.

This clonotype was observed many times. This rearrangement joins TRBV9 to TRBJ2-2, with TRBD1 as a possible D gene (5 bases). Per germline, CDR1 SGDLS and CDR2 YYNGEE. CDR3 length: 14 amino acids. Trimming took off 0 bases at V and 4 bases at J, with 7 bases between the two ends. CDR3 amino acids: CASSVEGVTGELFF. As DNA, the CDR3 is TGTGCCAGCAGCGTAGAAGGGGTCACCGGGGAGCTGTTTTTT.

This clonotype came up many times. The chain combines TRBV5-1 with TRBJ1-1; D possibly corresponds to TRBD1 (5 bases). The length of the CDR3 is 13 residues. V shed 4 bases and J shed 8 bases, with 15 bases lying between them. Germline CDR1 and CDR2: SGHRS and YFSETQ. The CDR3 DNA reads as TGCGCCAGCAGCCGCAGTGAGGGGCAGGAAGCTTTCTTT. Translating it yields CASSRSEGQEAFF.

This clonotype was detected many times. V usage is TRBV6-2 or TRBV6-3 and J usage is TRBJ2-4; perhaps TRBD2 as D (5 bases). The CDR3 spans 12 residues. Per germline, CDR1 MNHEY and CDR2 SVGEGT. V was trimmed by 8 bases and J by 6 bases, leaving 11 bases between them. CDR3 loop: CASRGGRNIQYF. The CDR3 region has the DNA TGTGCCAGCCGTGGAGGCCGAAACATTCAGTACTTC.

V and J are TRBV7-9 and TRBJ2-2, with D tentatively TRBD2 (6 bases). Trimming cost V 3 bases and J 3 bases, with 11 bases left between them. The CDR3 has 15 residues. Germline V gene data show CDR1 as SEHNR and CDR2 as FQNEAQ (reference sequence). Here the CDR3 reads CASSFSRRDTGELFF. The CDR3 bases are TGTGCCAGCAGCTTTAGCAGGAGGGACACCGGGGAGCTGTTTTTT.

This clonotype was found many times. V is TRBV9 and J is TRBJ2-7; 8 nucleotides agree with TRBD1. V dropped 0 bases and J dropped 6; count of bases not matched to a gene: 2. Germline CDR1 reads SGDLS; CDR2 reads YYNGEE. The CDR3 loop spans 13 amino acids. The DNA of the CDR3 is TGTGCCAGCAGCGTAGAAGGACAGGGCGAGCAGTACTTC. This gives the protein CASSVEGQGEQYF. Full variable domain (missing parts from reference TRBV9 and TRBJ2-7): DSGVTQTPKHLITATGQRVTLRCSPRSGDLSVYWYQQSLDQGLQFLIQYYNGEERAKGNILERFSAQQFPDLHSELNLSSLELGDSALYFCASSVEGQGEQYFGPGTRLTVT.

This clonotype appeared a few times. This chain uses TRBV10-2 with TRBJ2-5, with 11 bases matching TRBD2. Germline V CDR1 and CDR2: WSHSY, SAAADI. CDR3 length: 14 residues. The junction had 2 bases not matched to a gene; V was cut back by 7 bases and J by 1 base. The CDR3 loop reads CASTTSGVQETQYF. CDR3 in DNA: TGCGCCAGCACGACTAGCGGGGTCCAAGAGACCCAGTACTTC.

At least ten counts were recorded for this clonotype. The CDR3: CASSYSVGLGYEQYF. As DNA, the CDR3 is TGTGCCAGCAGTTACTCTGTAGGCCTTGGGTACGAGCAGTACTTC. V usage is TRBV6-5 and J usage is TRBJ2-7; no clear D gene. The V end was cut by 0 bases, the J end by 4 bases, with 13 bases between. Germline V lookup: CDR1 MNHEY, CDR2 SVGAGI. This CDR3 is built from 15 residues.